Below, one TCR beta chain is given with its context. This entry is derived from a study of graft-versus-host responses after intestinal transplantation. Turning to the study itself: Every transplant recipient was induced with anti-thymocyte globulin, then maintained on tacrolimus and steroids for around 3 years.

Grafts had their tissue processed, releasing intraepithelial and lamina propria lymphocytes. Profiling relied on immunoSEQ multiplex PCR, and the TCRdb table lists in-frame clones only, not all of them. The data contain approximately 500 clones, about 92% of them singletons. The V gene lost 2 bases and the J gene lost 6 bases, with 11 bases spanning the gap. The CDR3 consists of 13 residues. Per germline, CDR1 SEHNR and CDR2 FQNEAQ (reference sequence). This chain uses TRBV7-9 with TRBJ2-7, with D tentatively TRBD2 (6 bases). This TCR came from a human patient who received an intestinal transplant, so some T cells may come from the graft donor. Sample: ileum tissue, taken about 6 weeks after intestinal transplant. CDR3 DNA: TGTGCCAGCAGCTTACTAGCGAGGGGCGAGCAGTACTTC. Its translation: CASSLLARGEQYF. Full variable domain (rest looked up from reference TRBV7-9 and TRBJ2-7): DTGVSQNPRHKITKRGQNVTFRCDPISEHNRLYWYRQTLGQGPEFLTYFQNEAQLEKSRLLSDRFSAERPKGSFSTLEIQRTEQGDSAMYLCASSLLARGEQYFGPGTRLTVT.